The clone carrying this TCR beta chain has a handful of counts. Via MiXCR, TCRdb re-called the PCR reads. The sample contains 30,000 to 40,000 clones, under 40% of which appear only once. This specimen comes from a study of metastatic and nonmetastatic thyroid tumors. Trimming removed 1 base from V and 4 bases from J; junction bases left unmatched: 3. CDR1 is LGHNT, CDR2 FRNRAP, per germline. The CDR3 covers 15 residues. Prior to thyroid surgery, none of the patients had received any treatment. The specimen was tumor tissue. The gene calls are TRBV12-5 and TRBJ1-5; 8 bases line up with TRBD1. The sequence was collected from a female donor with papillary thyroid cancer or a benign thyroid nodule (not recorded which). Some clones in this sample may be carry-over from other donors' samples. The CDR3 nucleotides are TGTGCTAGTGGTTTGGCGACAGGGGAGAATCAGCCCCAGCATTTT. It yields the protein CASGLATGENQPQHF.